This T cell receptor beta chain appears in the sequencing data of a study of cytomegalovirus exposure and HLA in healthy donors. Turning to the study itself: Most genotyped donors, roughly 83% of 398, had Caucasian-associated genetic ancestry.

About this clone itself: Its antigen is currently unknown.

Overall study findings and caveats: Analyses of presence and absence presupposed an approximately uniform sequencing depth across donors. The study put some 160 TCR beta chains on its list as cytomegalovirus-associated.

V lost 10 bases and J lost 11, with 17 bases in between. The germline V gene encodes CDR1 MDHEN and CDR2 SYDVKM. The CDR3 is 11 amino acids. 13 Jbeta primers and 60 Vbeta primers were used for the PCR. Libraries were prepared by immunoSEQ multiplex PCR; TCRdb keeps only in-frame clonotypes and omits some of them. Of fewer than 140,000 clones detected, more than 65% appear once; the ten largest clones hold roughly 6%. The chain couples TRBV28 to TRBJ1-1; unclear D gene. This sequence originates from a woman aged 50 to 60 in good health and CMV-seropositive. The specimen sequenced was PBMCs. The DNA for the CDR3 is TGTGCCACCCACCGGGAATGGAGGGCTTTCTTT. Translating gives CATHREWRAFF.